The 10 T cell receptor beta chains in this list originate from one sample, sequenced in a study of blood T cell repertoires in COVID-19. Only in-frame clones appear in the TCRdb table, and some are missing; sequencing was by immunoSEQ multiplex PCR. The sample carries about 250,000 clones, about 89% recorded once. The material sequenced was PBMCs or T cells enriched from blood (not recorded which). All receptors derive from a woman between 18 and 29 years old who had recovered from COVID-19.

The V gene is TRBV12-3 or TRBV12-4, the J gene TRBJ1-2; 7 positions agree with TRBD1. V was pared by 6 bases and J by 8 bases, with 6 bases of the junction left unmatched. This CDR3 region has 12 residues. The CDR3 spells CASSDRVRGYTF. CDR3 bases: TGTGCCAGCAGCGACAGGGTCAGGGGCTACACCTTC.

The DNA for the CDR3 is TGTGCCAGCAGCTCAGAGATCCGGGGACTGTATGGCTACACCTTC. Translating it yields CASSSEIRGLYGYTF. The chain uses TRBV7-2 and TRBJ1-2; D possibly corresponds to TRBD1 (5 bases). Germline V gives CDR1 SGHTA, CDR2 FQGNSA. Trimming stripped 4 bases from V and 5 bases from J, with 17 bases between. There are 15 residues in the CDR3.

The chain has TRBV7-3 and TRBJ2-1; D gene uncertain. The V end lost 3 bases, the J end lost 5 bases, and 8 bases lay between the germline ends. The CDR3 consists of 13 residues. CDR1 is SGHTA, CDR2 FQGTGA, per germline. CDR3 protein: CASSFTADNEQFF. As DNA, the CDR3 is TGTGCCAGCAGCTTTACAGCCGACAATGAGCAGTTCTTC. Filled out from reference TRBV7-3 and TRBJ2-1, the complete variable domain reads GAGVSQTPSNKVTEKGKYVELRCDPISGHTALYWYRQSLGQGPEFLIYFQGTGAADDSGLPNDRFFAVRPEGSVSTLKIQRTERGDSAVYLCASSFTADNEQFFGPGTRLTVL.

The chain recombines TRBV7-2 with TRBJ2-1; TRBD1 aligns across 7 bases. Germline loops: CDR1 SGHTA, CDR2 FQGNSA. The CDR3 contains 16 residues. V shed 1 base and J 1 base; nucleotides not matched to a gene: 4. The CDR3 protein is CASSLGPGGSYNEQFF. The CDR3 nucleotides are TGTGCCAGCAGCTTAGGGCCAGGGGGTTCCTACAATGAGCAGTTCTTC.

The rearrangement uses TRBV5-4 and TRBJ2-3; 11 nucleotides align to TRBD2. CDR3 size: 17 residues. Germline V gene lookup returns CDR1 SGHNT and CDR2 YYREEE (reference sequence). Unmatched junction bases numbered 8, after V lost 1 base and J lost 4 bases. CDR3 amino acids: CASSLPTSGGGPDTQYF. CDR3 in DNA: TGTGCCAGCAGCTTGCCCACTAGCGGGGGAGGGCCAGATACGCAGTATTTT. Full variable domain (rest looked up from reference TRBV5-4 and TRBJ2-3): ETGVTQSPTHLIKTRGQQVTLRCSSQSGHNTVSWYQQALGQGPQFIFQYYREEENGRGNFPPRFSGLQFPNYSSELNVNALELDDSALYLCASSLPTSGGGPDTQYFGPGTRLTVL.

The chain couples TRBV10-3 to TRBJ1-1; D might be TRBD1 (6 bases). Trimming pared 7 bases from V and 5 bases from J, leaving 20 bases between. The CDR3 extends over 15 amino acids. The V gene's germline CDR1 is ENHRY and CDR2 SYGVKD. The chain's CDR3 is CAINNEGVTGTEAFF. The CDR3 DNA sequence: TGTGCCATCAACAACGAGGGGGTGACGGGGACTGAAGCTTTCTTT.

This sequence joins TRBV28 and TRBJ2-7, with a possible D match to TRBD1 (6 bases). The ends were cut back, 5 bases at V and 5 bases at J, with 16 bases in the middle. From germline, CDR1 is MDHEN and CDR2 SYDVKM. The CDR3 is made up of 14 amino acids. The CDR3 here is CASSPQGRSDEQYF. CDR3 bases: TGTGCCAGCAGTCCACAGGGCAGATCTGACGAGCAGTACTTC.

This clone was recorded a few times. The CDR3 DNA reads TGTGCCAGCAGCTTGGTCACAGGGGAGTGGGGCTACACCTTC. It codes for CASSLVTGEWGYTF. J is TRBJ1-2 and V is TRBV5-8, with 7 bases fitting TRBD1. Germline V CDR1 and CDR2: SGHTS, YDEGEE. V shed 0 bases and J 8 bases; nucleotides not matched to a gene: 7. The CDR3 extends over 14 amino acids.

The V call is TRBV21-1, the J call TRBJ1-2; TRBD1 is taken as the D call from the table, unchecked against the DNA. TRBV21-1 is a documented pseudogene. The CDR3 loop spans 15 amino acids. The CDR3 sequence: CASSRSQDRGNGYTF. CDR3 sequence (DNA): TGTGCCAGCAGCAGATCCCAAGACAGGGGTAATGGCTACACCTTC.

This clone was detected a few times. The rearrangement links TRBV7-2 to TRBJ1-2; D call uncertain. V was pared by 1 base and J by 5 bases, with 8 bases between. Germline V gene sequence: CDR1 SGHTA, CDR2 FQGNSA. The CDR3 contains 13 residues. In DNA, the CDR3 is TGTGCCAGCAGCTTAGTCCAGGTTTATGGCTACACCTTC. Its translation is CASSLVQVYGYTF.